The 10 T cell receptor beta chains reported below all come from one sample, sequenced in a study of cytomegalovirus exposure and HLA in healthy donors (dated by TCRdb to 2016 to 2017). Preparation of the library involved the immunoSEQ multiplex PCR assay. TCRdb holds this immuneACCESS table with in-frame rearrangements only. Some clones are missing; in checked studies, unresolved V genes explain under half, and the rest has no known cause. Recorded for this sample are 75,000 to 95,000 clones; 95% to 98% of them occurred a single time. The biggest ten clones account for more than 0.65% of the sample. The sequencing sample was made of PBMCs. The source is a man younger than 35 in good health and CMV-seronegative.

This chain links TRBV5-1 with TRBJ2-3; D is undetermined. CDR1 is SGHRS, CDR2 YFSETQ, per germline. The V end was cut by 4 bases, the J end by 4 bases, with 7 bases between. The CDR3 contains 12 residues. The CDR3 DNA is TGCGCCAGCAGCCCGTCCCCAGATACGCAGTATTTT. Encoded protein: CASSPSPDTQYF.

V and J are TRBV28 and TRBJ1-4; perhaps TRBD1 as D (5 bases). CDR1 and CDR2 from the germline V gene are MDHEN and SYDVKM. V was trimmed by 3 bases and J by 8 bases, leaving 19 bases between them. CDR3 length equals 16 residues. CDR3 loop: CASSLGGLPPGEKLFF. CDR3 DNA: TGTGCCAGCAGTTTGGGGGGACTACCCCCGGGAGAAAAACTGTTTTTT.

V usage is TRBV21-1 and J usage is TRBJ2-7; the D call in the table, TRBD1, was not verified against the DNA. TRBV21-1 is a pseudogene locus. This CDR3 is 13 amino acids long. CDR3 sequence: CASRWHRGPEQYV. CDR3 sequence (DNA): TGTGCCAGCAGGTGGCACAGGGGTCCCGAGCAGTACGTC.

The chain carries TRBV5-8 and TRBJ2-1, with TRBD2 matching 9 bases. The trim removed 4 bases at V and 5 bases at J, leaving 10 bases unmatched. Germline CDR1 is SGHTS and CDR2 is YDEGEE. The CDR3 extends over 16 amino acids. The chain's CDR3 is CASSHIAGEENNEQFF. The CDR3 DNA reads TGTGCCAGCAGCCACATAGCGGGAGAAGAGAACAATGAGCAGTTCTTC. Using reference TRBV5-8 and TRBJ2-1 for the parts outside the CDR3, the full variable domain is EAGVTQSPTHLIKTRGQQATLRCSPISGHTSVYWYQQALGLGLQFLLWYDEGEERNRGNFPPRFSGRQFPNYSSELNVNALELEDSALYLCASSHIAGEENNEQFFGPGTRLTVL.

This clone appeared once. CDR3 DNA sequence: TGCGCCAGCAGCCACCCACAAGCCGGGACAGGGGATGAAAAACTGTTTTTT. As protein: CASSHPQAGTGDEKLFF. The chain recombines TRBV4-1 with TRBJ1-4; 10 positions match TRBD1. The CDR3 has 17 residues. The J segment lost 6 bases and the V segment lost 3 bases, leaving 10 bases of the junction unmatched. CDR1 is MGHRA and CDR2 is YSYEKL in the germline V gene.

V and J are TRBV7-9 and TRBJ1-2; 10 nucleotides line up with TRBD1. The germline CDR1 and CDR2 sequences are SEHNR and FQNEAQ (reference sequence). The length of the CDR3 is 16 residues. The V segment lost 5 bases and the J segment 6 bases; nucleotides outside the gene matches: 12. As DNA, the CDR3 is TGTGCCAGCAGCCGCTTCACTCCGGGACAGGGGCATGGCTACACCTTC. It is translated as CASSRFTPGQGHGYTF.

The chain uses TRBV7-9 and TRBJ1-2, with D possibly TRBD1 on 6 matching bases. Germline CDR1 reads SEHNR; CDR2 reads FQNEAQ (reference sequence). Trimming left V 8 bases short and J 4 bases short, with 14 bases between. This CDR3 contains 13 residues. CDR3 region: CASVPGGLYGYTF. Here the CDR3 DNA reads TGTGCCAGCGTTCCTGGGGGCCTCTATGGCTACACCTTC.

The CDR3 region is CSVPRQGWSGEQFF. The DNA for the CDR3 is TGCAGCGTTCCCAGACAGGGTTGGAGTGGTGAGCAGTTCTTC. The chain uses TRBV29-1 and TRBJ2-1; TRBD1 matches at 7 bases. Germline V gene sequence: CDR1 SQVTM, CDR2 ANQGSEA. V lost 5 bases and J lost 9; bases outside the gene matches: 13. This CDR3 contains 14 residues.

V is TRBV19 and J is TRBJ2-5; D is possibly TRBD2 (5 bases). Trimming left V 10 bases short and J 1 base short, with 16 bases between. The germline CDR1 and CDR2 sequences are LNHDA and SQIVND (reference sequence). This CDR3 has 14 amino acids. The CDR3 DNA sequence: TGTGCCACAACCGACCCGAGGGTCCAAGAGACCCAGTACTTC. The encoded protein is CATTDPRVQETQYF.

V is TRBV19 and J is TRBJ1-2, with D possibly matching TRBD1 (6 bases). V lost 6 bases to trimming and J lost 8 bases, with 19 bases between them. Germline values: CDR1 LNHDA, CDR2 SQIVND (reference sequence). The CDR3 consists of 14 residues. The CDR3 is CASSTRTPRGGYTF. The CDR3 DNA sequence: TGTGCCAGTAGCACACGTACCCCCAGGGGCGGCTACACCTTC.